The present TCR beta chain was sequenced within a study of shared clonotypes between healthy human individuals. Findings and limits, study-wide: Shared clonotypes across all four donors exceeded non-shared ones in generation probability.

Germline V gene lookup returns CDR1 DFQATT and CDR2 SNEGSKA (reference sequence). The CDR3 loop spans 11 amino acids. The table lists this clone with a count of one. Its target is unknown. The same CDR3 also results from other DNA sequences found in this sample. TCRdb's table, derived via immunoSEQ multiplex PCR, lists solely in-frame clones and lacks some. This table holds over 850,000 clones, around 78% found once. The chain has TRBV20-1 and TRBJ2-5, with 8 bases that match TRBD2. The sequenced material came from memory CD4+ T cells from PBMCs. Subset meaning: CD45RA-negative fraction. This receptor was taken from a man aged 18 to 35 in good health. Some clones in this sample may be carry-over from other donors' samples. This CDR3 is CSGTRGETQYF. The CDR3 nucleotides read TGCAGCGGGACTAGAGGGGAGACCCAGTACTTC.